This T cell receptor (beta chain) was retrieved from a study of blood T cell repertoires in COVID-19. As for the study in general: The analysed material was cDNA or gDNA that came from T cells, B-cell-depleted T cells, or PBMCs.

The CDR3 covers 14 residues. V gave up 0 bases and J gave up 8 bases; unmatched junction bases: 3. Germline-derived CDR1 and CDR2 are KGHSH and LQKENI. Per the original data handling: From reference gene primer amplification, estimates of nucleated cell counts were derived. Assay: immunoSEQ multiplex PCR; the TCRdb copy retains only in-frame clones and omits some. That table gives V, J and clone size, and the DNA gave D and trimming. The sample yields some 67,000 clones, roughly 85% seen once. The clonotype was recovered from a woman of 80 years or more with acute or convalescent COVID-19. Sequenced: peripheral blood. The chain carries TRBV18 and TRBJ2-3; 9 positions match TRBD2. CDR3 sequence: CASSPPRGGTTQYF. In DNA form, the CDR3 reads TGTGCCAGCTCACCACCGCGGGGGGGAACTACGCAGTATTTT. Variable domain in full (rest from reference TRBV18 and TRBJ2-3): NAGVMQNPRHLVRRRGQEARLRCSPMKGHSHVYWYRQLPEEGLKFMVYLQKENIIDESGMPKERFSAEFPKEGPSILRIQQVVRGDSAAYFCASSPPRGGTTQYFGPGTRLTVL.